This T cell receptor beta chain was sequenced in a study of regulatory T cells in long-lasting Graves disease. Study-wide results and caveats: Among persistent patients, a larger number of public clonotypes were shared (about 2,800) than among newly diagnosed patients (about 970).

Germline V gene lookup returns CDR1 MDHEN and CDR2 SYDVKM. The J segment lost 5 bases and the V segment lost 11 bases, leaving 7 bases of the junction unmatched. CDR3 size: 13 residues. CDR3-region Arm-PCR and iRepertoire HTBI primers produced the TCR beta libraries. TCRdb fed the multiplex PCR reads into MiXCR, producing one record per CDR3 protein. The data contain roughly 610,000 distinct CDR3 sequences, 15% to 20% of them singletons. Stated time point: newly diagnosed GD, antithyroid drugs for less than 3 months. PBMC RNA served as the TCR library source. With respect to this clonotype: Its target is unknown.

These data are also associated with another study on T cells in Graves' hyperthyroidism and ophthalmopathy. That work adds: Appearing also in blood were most of the thyroid clonotypes expanded above 0.001.

The rearrangement uses TRBV28 and TRBJ1-1; 11 positions match TRBD1. The TCR originated in a woman aged 25 to 39 with Graves disease. The sample here was peripheral blood mononuclear cells (PBMCs), taken at new diagnosis, from a patient treated with antithyroid drugs. CDR3 region: CAAGQGVGTEAFF. The CDR3 DNA reads TGTGCCGCGGGACAGGGGGTAGGGACTGAAGCTTTCTTT.